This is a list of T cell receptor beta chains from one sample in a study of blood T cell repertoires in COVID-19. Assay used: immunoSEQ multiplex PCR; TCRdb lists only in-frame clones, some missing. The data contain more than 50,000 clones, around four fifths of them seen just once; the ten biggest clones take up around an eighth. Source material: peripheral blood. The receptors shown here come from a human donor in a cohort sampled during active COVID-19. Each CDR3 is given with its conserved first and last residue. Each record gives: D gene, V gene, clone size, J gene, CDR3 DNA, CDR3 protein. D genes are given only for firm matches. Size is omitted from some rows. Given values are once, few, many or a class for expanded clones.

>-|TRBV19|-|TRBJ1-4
TGTGCCAGTAGTATCCTAGGCAGGGGTGATGAAAAACTGTTTTTT
CASSILGRGDEKLFF
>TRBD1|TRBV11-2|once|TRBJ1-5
TGTGCCAGCAGCTTAGATTTTGGACAGGGTAATCAGCCCCAGCATTTT
CASSLDFGQGNQPQHF
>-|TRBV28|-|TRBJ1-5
TGTGCCAGCTTCGGGACTGCTCAGGGAGGTCGTCAGCCCCAGCATTTT
CASFGTAQGGRQPQHF
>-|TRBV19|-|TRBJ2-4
TGTGCCAGTACCCAGGGGACGGCCAAAAACATTCAGTACTTC
CASTQGTAKNIQYF
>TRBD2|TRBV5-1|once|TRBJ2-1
TGCGCCAGCAGCTACAGCACTAGCGGGGGGTACAATGAGCAGTTCTTC
CASSYSTSGGYNEQFF
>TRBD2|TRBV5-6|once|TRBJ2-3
TGTGCCAGCAGCCCCCCCATGGCTAGCGGGGGGGGTACGCAGTATTTT
CASSPPMASGGGTQYF
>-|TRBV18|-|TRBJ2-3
TGTGCCAGCTCACCTTCCCTAGGAGAGGCAGATACGCAGTATTTT
CASSPSLGEADTQYF
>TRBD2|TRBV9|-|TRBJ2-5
TGTGCCAGCAGCGTCCTACAGGGACTAGGGCCCGAGACCCAGTACTTC
CASSVLQGLGPETQYF
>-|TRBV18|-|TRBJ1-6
TGTGCCAGCTCACCGGAGGTGACCGCTTCACCCCTCCACTTT
CASSPEVTASPLHF
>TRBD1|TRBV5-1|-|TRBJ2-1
TGCGCCAGTCGACGACAGGGGGCTGAGAATGAGCAGTTCTTC
CASRRQGAENEQFF
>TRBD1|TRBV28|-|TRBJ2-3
TGTGCCAGCAGACCTTCCCCGGGACAGGGCACAGATACGCAGTATTTT
CASRPSPGQGTDTQYF
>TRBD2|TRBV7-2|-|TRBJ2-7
TGTGCCAGCAGCTTAGCGCCAGGCGGGGGGACCTCCTCCTACGAGCAGTACTTC
CASSLAPGGGTSSYEQYF
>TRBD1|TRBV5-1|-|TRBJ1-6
TGCGCCAGCAGCTTGGAGGGACAGCCTTCACCCCTCCACTTT
CASSLEGQPSPLHF
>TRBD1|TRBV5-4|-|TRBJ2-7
TGTGCCAGCAGCTGGGGGGGACAGGGGGCTAGGTACGAGCAGTACTTC
CASSWGGQGARYEQYF